This entry lists 5 T cell receptor beta chains sequenced from one sample in a study of PD-1 blockade in classical Hodgkin lymphoma. Assay: immunoSEQ multiplex PCR; the TCRdb copy retains only in-frame clones and omits some. Of about 17,000 clones in the sample, roughly nine tenths are singletons; the top ten hold around 4.2%. Documented time point: newly diagnosed, previously untreated cHL patient sample. The sample was peripheral blood mononuclear cells (PBMCs). The source of these receptors is a human donor with classical Hodgkin lymphoma.

The chain couples TRBV9 to TRBJ2-1; D not resolved. The CDR3 consists of 16 residues. Germline CDR1 is SGDLS and CDR2 is YYNGEE. V shed 6 bases and J shed 5 bases, with 21 bases lying between them. The CDR3, as DNA: TGTGCCAGCACCTCGCTTGGTGACCCTCAGGACAATGAGCAGTTCTTC. Translation: CASTSLGDPQDNEQFF.

The chain recombines TRBV4-3 with TRBJ2-1; 10 bases match TRBD2. After removal of 0 bases from V and 13 bases from J, the junction contained 3 bases not matched to a gene. The germline V gene has CDR1 LGHNA and CDR2 YSLEER. The CDR3 spans 13 residues. The CDR3 DNA is TGCGCCAGCAGCCAAGAGCCTAGCGGGAGACAGTTCTTC. Its protein product is CASSQEPSGRQFF.

The chain employs TRBV18 and TRBJ1-4; weak D call: TRBD1 (5 bases). The length of the CDR3 is 13 residues. Germline assignment: CDR1 KGHSH and CDR2 LQKENI. V lost 2 bases to trimming and J lost 7 bases, with 8 bases between them. CDR3 region: CASSPWQGEKLFF. The CDR3 DNA sequence: TGTGCCAGCTCACCATGGCAGGGTGAAAAACTGTTTTTT. The full variable domain, rest sourced from reference TRBV18 and TRBJ1-4, is NAGVMQNPRHLVRRRGQEARLRCSPMKGHSHVYWYRQLPEEGLKFMVYLQKENIIDESGMPKERFSAEFPKEGPSILRIQQVVRGDSAAYFCASSPWQGEKLFFGSGTQLSVL.

The count of this clone is one. V and J are TRBV5-8 and TRBJ2-1; D is uncertain. The CDR3 runs to 17 residues. V was clipped by 5 bases and J by 3 bases, with 21 bases between them. Germline values: CDR1 SGHTS, CDR2 YDEGEE. The CDR3 region has the DNA TGTGCCAGCAGTATCTTCCGAAGAAGGGCGGACTACAATGAGCAGTTCTTC. Its translation is CASSIFRRRADYNEQFF.

This rearrangement joins TRBV19 to TRBJ1-5; possibly TRBD1 for D (6 bases). CDR3 length: 15 residues. Trimming took off 4 bases at V and 11 bases at J, with 21 bases between the two ends. The germline V gene has CDR1 LNHDA and CDR2 SQIVND (reference sequence). The CDR3 DNA is TGTGCCAGTAGTAGTCAGGGGCATGGGGTTCTAGCCCAGCATTTT. This codes for CASSSQGHGVLAQHF.